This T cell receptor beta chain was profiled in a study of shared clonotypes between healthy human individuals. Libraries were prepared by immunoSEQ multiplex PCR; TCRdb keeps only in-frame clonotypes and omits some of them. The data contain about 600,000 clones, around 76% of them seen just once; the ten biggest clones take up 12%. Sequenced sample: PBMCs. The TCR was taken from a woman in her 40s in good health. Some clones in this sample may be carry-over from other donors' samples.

This CDR3 reads CASTLTGGGFGEKLFF. The DNA for the CDR3 is TGCGCCAGCACCCTGACAGGGGGTGGCTTCGGTGAAAAACTGTTTTTT. V and J are TRBV5-1 and TRBJ1-4, with 9 bases aligning to TRBD1. The V gene's germline CDR1 is SGHRS and CDR2 YFSETQ. V shed 6 bases and J 7 bases; nucleotides not matched to a gene: 13. This CDR3 spans 16 amino acids.